The clone carrying this T cell receptor beta chain was counted many times. Antigen specificity is unknown. This record belongs to a study of blood T cells in healthy people across ages. Each donor supplied around 10 milliliters of peripheral blood. The use of a sample-barcoded 5' primer and a J-beta primer mix characterized a second PCR of roughly 6 to 11 cycles. TCRdb independently ran MiXCR on the 5' RACE reads; one entry per CDR3 protein. The sample consists of under 850,000 distinct CDR3 sequences, about 34% of them appearing once. Study-level points and caveats: Age showed a roughly linear inverse relationship with TCR beta diversity per million T cells.

Sequenced sample: blood. The sequence came from a man younger than 35 in good health.

CDR3 DNA sequence: TGTGCCAGCAGTACCCAAGGACACTACGAGCAGTACTTC. Translation gives CASSTQGHYEQYF. The chain couples TRBV6-6 to TRBJ2-7; possible D gene TRBD1, 5 bases. CDR1 is MNHNY, CDR2 SVGAGI, per germline (reference sequence). Trimming cost V 5 bases and J 3 bases, with 11 bases left between them. The CDR3 consists of 13 residues.